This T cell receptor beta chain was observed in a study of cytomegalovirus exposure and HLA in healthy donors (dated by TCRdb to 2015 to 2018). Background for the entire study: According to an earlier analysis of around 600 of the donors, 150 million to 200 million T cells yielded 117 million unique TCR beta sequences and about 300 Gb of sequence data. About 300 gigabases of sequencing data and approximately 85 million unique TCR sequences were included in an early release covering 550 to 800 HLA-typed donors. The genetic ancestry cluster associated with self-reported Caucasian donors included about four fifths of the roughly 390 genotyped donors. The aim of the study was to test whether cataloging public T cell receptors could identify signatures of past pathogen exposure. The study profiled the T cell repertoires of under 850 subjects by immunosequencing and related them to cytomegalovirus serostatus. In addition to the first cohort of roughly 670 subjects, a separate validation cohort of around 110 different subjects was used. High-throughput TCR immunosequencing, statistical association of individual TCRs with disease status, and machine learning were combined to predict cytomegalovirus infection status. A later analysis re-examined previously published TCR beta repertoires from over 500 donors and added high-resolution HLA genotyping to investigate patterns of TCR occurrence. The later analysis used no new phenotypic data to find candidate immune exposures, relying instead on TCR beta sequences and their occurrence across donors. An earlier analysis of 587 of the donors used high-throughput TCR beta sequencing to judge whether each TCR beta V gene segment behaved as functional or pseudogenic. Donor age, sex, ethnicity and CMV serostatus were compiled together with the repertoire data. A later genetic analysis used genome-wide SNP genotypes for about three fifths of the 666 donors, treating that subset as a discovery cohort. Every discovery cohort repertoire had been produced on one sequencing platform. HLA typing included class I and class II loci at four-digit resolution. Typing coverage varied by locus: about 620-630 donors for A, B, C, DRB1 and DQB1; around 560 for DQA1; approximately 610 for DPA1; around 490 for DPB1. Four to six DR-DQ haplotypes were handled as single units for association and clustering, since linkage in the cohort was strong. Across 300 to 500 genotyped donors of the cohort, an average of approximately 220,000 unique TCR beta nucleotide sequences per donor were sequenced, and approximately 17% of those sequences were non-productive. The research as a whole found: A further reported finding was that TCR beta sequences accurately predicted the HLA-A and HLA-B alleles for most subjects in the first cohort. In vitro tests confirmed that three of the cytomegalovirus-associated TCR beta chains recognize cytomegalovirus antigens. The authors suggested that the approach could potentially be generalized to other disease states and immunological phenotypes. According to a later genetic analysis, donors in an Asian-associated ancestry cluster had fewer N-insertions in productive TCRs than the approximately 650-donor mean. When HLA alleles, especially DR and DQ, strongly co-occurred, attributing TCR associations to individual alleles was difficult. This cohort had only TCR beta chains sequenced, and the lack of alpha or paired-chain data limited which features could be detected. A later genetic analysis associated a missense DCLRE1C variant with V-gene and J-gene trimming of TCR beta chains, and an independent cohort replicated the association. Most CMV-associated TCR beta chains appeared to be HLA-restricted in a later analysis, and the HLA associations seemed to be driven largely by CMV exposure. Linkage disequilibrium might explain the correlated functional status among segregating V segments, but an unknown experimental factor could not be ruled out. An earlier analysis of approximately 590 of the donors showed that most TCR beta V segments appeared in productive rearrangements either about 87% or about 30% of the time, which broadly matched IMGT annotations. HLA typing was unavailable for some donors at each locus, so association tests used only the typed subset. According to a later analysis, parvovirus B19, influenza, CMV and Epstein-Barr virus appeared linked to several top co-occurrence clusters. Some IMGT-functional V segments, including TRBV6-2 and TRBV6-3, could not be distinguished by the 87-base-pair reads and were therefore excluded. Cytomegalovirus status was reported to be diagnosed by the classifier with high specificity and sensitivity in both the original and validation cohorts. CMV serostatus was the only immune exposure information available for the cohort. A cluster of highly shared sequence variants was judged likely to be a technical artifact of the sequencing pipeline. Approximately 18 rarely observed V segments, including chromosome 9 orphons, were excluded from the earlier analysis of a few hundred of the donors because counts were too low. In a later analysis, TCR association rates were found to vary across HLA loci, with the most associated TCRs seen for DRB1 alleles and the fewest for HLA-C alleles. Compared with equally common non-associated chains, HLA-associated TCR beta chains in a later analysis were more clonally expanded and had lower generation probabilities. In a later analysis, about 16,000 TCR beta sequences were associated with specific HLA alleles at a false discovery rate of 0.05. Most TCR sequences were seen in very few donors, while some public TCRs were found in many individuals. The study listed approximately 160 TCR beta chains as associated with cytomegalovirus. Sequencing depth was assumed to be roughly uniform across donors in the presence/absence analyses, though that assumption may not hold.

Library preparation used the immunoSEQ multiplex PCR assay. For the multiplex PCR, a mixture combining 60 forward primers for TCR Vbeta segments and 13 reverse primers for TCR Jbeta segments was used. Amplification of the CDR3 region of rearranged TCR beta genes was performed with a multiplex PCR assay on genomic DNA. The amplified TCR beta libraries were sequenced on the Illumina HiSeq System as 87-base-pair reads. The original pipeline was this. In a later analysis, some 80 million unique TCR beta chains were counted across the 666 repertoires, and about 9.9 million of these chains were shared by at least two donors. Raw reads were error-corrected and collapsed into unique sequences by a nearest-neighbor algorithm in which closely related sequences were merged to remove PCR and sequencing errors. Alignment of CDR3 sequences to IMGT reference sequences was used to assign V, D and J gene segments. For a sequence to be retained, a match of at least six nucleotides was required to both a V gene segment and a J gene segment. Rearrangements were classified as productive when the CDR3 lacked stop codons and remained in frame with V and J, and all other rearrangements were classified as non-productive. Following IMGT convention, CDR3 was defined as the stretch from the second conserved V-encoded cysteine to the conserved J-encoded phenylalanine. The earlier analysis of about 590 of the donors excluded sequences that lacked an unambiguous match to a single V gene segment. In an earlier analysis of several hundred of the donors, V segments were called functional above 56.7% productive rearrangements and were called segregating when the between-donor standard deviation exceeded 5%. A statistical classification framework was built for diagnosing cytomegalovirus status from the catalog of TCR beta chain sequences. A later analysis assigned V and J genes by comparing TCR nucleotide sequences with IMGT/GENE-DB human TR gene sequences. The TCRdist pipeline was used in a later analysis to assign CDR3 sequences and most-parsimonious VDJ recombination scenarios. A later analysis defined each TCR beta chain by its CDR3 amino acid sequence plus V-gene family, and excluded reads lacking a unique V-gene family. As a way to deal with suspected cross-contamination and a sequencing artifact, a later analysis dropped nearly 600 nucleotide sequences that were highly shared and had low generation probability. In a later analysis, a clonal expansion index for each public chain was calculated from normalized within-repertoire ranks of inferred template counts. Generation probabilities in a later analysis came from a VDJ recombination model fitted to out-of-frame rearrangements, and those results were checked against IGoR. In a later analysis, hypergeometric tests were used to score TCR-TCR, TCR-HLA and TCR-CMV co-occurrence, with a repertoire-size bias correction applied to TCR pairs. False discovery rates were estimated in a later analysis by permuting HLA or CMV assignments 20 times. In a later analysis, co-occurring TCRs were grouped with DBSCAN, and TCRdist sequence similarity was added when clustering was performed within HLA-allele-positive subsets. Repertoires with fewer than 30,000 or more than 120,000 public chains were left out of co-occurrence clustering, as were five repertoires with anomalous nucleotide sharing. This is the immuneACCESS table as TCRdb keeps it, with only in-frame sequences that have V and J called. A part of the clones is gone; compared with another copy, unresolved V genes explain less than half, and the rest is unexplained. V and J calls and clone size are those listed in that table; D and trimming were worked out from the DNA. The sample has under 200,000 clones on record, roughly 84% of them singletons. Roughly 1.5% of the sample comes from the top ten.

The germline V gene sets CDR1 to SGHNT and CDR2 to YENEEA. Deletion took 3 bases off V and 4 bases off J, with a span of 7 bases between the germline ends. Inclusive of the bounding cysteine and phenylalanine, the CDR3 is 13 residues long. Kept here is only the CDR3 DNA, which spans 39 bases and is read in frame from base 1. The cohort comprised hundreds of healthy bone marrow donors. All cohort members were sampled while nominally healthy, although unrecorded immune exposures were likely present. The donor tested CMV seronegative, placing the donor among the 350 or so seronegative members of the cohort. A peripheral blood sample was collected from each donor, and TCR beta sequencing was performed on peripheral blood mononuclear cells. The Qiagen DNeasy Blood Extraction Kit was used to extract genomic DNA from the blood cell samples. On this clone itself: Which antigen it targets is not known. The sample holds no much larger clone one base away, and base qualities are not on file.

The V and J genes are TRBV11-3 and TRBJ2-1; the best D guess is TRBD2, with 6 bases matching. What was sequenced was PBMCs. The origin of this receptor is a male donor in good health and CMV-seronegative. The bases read TGTGCCAGCAGCTTGCGGGGATACAATGAGCAGTTCTTC. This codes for CASSLRGYNEQFF.